The T cell receptor (beta chain) described here comes from a study of PD-L1 blockade in urothelial cancer. V lost 3 bases to trimming and J lost 4 bases, with 7 bases between them. CDR1 and CDR2 (germline): MNHEY, SMNVEV (reference sequence). The length of the CDR3 is 13 residues. Some clones are missing from TCRdb's copy, which holds only in-frame ones; the method was immunoSEQ multiplex PCR. The sample lists about 88,000 clones, roughly nine tenths seen once, with 0.97% in the top ten. Time point noted: pretreatment peripheral blood. Patients had urothelial carcinoma that was locally advanced or metastatic.

The sample consisted of PBMCs, taken around atezolizumab (anti-PD-L1) treatment. This TCR derives from a woman older than 75 with urothelial cancer. This chain uses TRBV27 with TRBJ2-1; D remains ambiguous. The DNA of the CDR3 is TGTGCCAGCAGTTTGTCCAAATACAATGAGCAGTTCTTC. Amino acid sequence: CASSLSKYNEQFF.